This TCR beta chain is from a study of early T cells in non-severe SARS-CoV-2 infection. Study details: Investigators sequenced bulk RNA drawn from unsorted whole blood, and chains remained unpaired. Findings and caveats of the study: The study's VDJdb matching favored anti-spike CD8 responses and missed private and CD4 specificities.

Germline lookup yields CDR1 KGHSH and CDR2 LQKENI. This CDR3 has 14 amino acids. The V and J ends lost 6 bases and 5 bases, in that order; junction bases with no gene match: 6. cDNA molecules, individually, were tagged with unique molecular identifiers. TCRdb recomputed calls from the 5' RACE reads with MiXCR, one row per CDR3 protein. The sample has some 80,000 distinct CDR3 sequences; about 5% are singletons. This clonotype was detected only a few times. Its target is not known. Sequences were derived from whole blood, sampled at baseline. This TCR was recovered from an adult who was a healthcare worker with PCR-confirmed SARS-CoV-2 infection or an uninfected control (not recorded which). The chain combines TRBV18 with TRBJ2-7; 11 positions match TRBD1. Here the CDR3 DNA reads TGTGCCAGCTCCCCGGGACAGGGGGGAAACGAGCAGTACTTC. It encodes CASSPGQGGNEQYF.